This passage covers 17 T cell receptor beta chains from one sample sequenced in a study of shared clonotypes between healthy human individuals. Using immunoSEQ multiplex PCR, the repertoire was profiled, and TCRdb retains in-frame clones only, with some absent. This table holds 1.5 million to 1.9 million clones, around 98% found once. Sequences were obtained from naive CD4+ T cells sorted from blood. Indicated subset: CD45RA+ positively selected. Receptors were obtained from a man aged 25-45 years in good health.

This clone was seen only once. The V and J genes are TRBV30 and TRBJ2-7; no reliable D call. The germline V and J ends were trimmed by 0 bases and 2 bases, with 8 bases remaining between them. In germline, CDR1 is GTSNPN, CDR2 SVGIG (reference sequence). The CDR3 loop spans 13 amino acids. The CDR3 sequence is CAWSVGRTYEQYF. CDR3 sequence (DNA): TGTGCCTGGAGTGTAGGGCGGACCTACGAGCAGTACTTC.

CDR3 residues: CASSEGGDRSGNTIYF. The CDR3 region has the DNA TGTGCCAGCAGTGAGGGCGGGGACAGGTCTGGAAACACCATATATTTT. The chain combines TRBV2 with TRBJ1-3, with 8 bases fitting TRBD1. The CDR3 runs 16 residues. Germline V gives CDR1 SNHLY, CDR2 FYNNEI. V was pared by 3 bases and J by 1 base, with 5 bases of the junction left unmatched. Combining the CDR3 with reference TRBV2 and TRBJ1-3 gives the whole variable domain EPEVTQTPSHQVTQMGQEVILRCVPISNHLYFYWYRQILGQKVEFLVSFYNNEISEKSEIFDDQFSVERPDGSNFTLKIRSTKLEDSAMYFCASSEGGDRSGNTIYFGEGSWLTVV.

V and J are TRBV27 and TRBJ1-1, with 10 bases aligning to TRBD1. CDR1 is MNHEY and CDR2 is SMNVEV in the germline V gene (reference sequence). Trimming cost V 4 bases and J 1 base; bases outside gene matches: 6. The CDR3 is 16 amino acids. The CDR3 region has the DNA TGTGCCAGCAGTTGGGACAGGGGTATGGGGAACACTGAAGCTTTCTTT. Its protein product is CASSWDRGMGNTEAFF.

The chain links TRBV5-1 to TRBJ2-7; D may be TRBD2 (6 bases). CDR3 size: 13 residues. Germline values: CDR1 SGHRS, CDR2 YFSETQ. V gave up 1 base and J gave up 5 bases, with 10 bases separating them. The CDR3 loop reads CASSLSGLHEQYF. The DNA of the CDR3 is TGCGCCAGCAGCTTGTCGGGACTCCACGAGCAGTACTTC.

V usage is TRBV5-1 and J usage is TRBJ2-5; 8 bases are shared with TRBD2. The CDR3 contains 12 residues. Germline V CDR1 and CDR2: SGHRS, YFSETQ. With 0 bases clipped from V and 9 bases from J, the junction kept 1 base outside the gene matches. Here the CDR3 DNA reads TGCGCCAGCAGCTTGGTGCGGGAGGCCCAGTACTTC. This sequence encodes CASSLVREAQYF.

The chain is built from TRBV30 and TRBJ1-5; unclear D gene. CDR1 is GTSNPN and CDR2 is SVGIG in the germline V gene (reference sequence). V was trimmed by 2 bases and J by 7 bases, leaving 12 bases between them. The CDR3 covers 13 residues. CDR3 region: CAWSMGSGQPQHF. The CDR3, as DNA: TGTGCCTGGAGTATGGGTTCGGGACAGCCCCAGCATTTT.

CDR3 nucleotide sequence: TGTGCCATCAGTGACCAGGGTGCGGGCAATCAGCCCCAGCATTTT. This gives the protein CAISDQGAGNQPQHF. The chain uses TRBV10-3 and TRBJ1-5, with D possibly matching TRBD1 (5 bases). Germline V gene lookup returns CDR1 ENHRY and CDR2 SYGVKD. V was pared by 3 bases and J by 2 bases, with 11 bases between. The length of the CDR3 is 15 residues.

The V gene is TRBV6-6, the J gene TRBJ2-2; D is perhaps TRBD1 (6 bases). The germline V gene has CDR1 MNHNY and CDR2 SVGAGI (reference sequence). V lost 5 bases to trimming and J lost 1 base, with 14 bases between them. CDR3 size: 16 residues. CDR3 coding DNA: TGTGCCAGCAGTGTCACCGGGACACTGAACACCGGGGAGCTGTTTTTT. Translated: CASSVTGTLNTGELFF.

The V call is TRBV27, the J call TRBJ2-1; the match to TRBD2 covers 12 bases. Per germline, CDR1 MNHEY and CDR2 SMNVEV (reference sequence). Losses at the gene ends were 2 bases for V and 4 bases for J; bases not matched to a gene: 3. This CDR3 comprises 16 residues. This chain's CDR3 is CASSLLGTSGYNEQFF. Written as DNA, the CDR3 is TGTGCCAGCAGTTTACTCGGGACTAGCGGGTACAATGAGCAGTTCTTC.

The chain recombines TRBV21-1 with TRBJ1-1. TRBV21-1 is a pseudogene. The CDR3 extends over 13 amino acids. The CDR3 bases are TGTGCCAGCAGCATCGGGGGGCAGTCTGAAGCTTTCTTT. Translated, it gives CASSIGGQSEAFF.

This clone has a handful of counts. This chain joins TRBV5-6 and TRBJ2-7; a possible D gene is TRBD1 (5 bases). This CDR3 spans 12 amino acids. V was shortened by 7 bases and J by 4 bases, with 12 bases between the two germline ends. Germline V lookup: CDR1 SGHDT, CDR2 YYEEEE. The CDR3 DNA is TGTGCCAGCGGGCAGGGATGGTACGAGCAGTACTTC. Translation gives CASGQGWYEQYF.

This sequence joins TRBV5-1 and TRBJ1-3, with D uncertain. V lost 0 bases and J 2 bases, leaving 12 bases between the germline ends. The germline V gene has CDR1 SGHRS and CDR2 YFSETQ. This CDR3 comprises 16 residues. The CDR3 reads CASSLDRGKTGNTIYF. CDR3 coding DNA: TGCGCCAGCAGCTTGGATCGGGGAAAAACTGGAAACACCATATATTTT.

V is TRBV5-4 and J is TRBJ1-2, with D possibly matching TRBD1 (5 bases). The V end was cut by 4 bases, the J end by 5 bases, with 12 bases between. CDR3 length equals 13 residues. CDR1 and CDR2 (germline): SGHNT, YYREEE (reference sequence). In nucleotides, the CDR3 is TGTGCCAGCAGCCAGGGACGGATTTATGGCTACACCTTC. Translating it yields CASSQGRIYGYTF.

The chain employs TRBV5-4 and TRBJ1-2; 7 nucleotides match TRBD1. Germline-derived CDR1 and CDR2 are SGHNT and YYREEE (reference sequence). This CDR3 has 16 residues. After removal of 5 bases from V and 0 bases from J, the junction contained 10 bases not matched to a gene. The CDR3 region has the DNA TGTGCCAGCAGAGGGGGTCAGGGGGTTGCTAACTATGGCTACACCTTC. Translation gives CASRGGQGVANYGYTF.

The chain recombines TRBV28 with TRBJ2-5; D may be TRBD1 (6 bases). The CDR3 covers 14 residues. V dropped 4 bases and J dropped 13 bases, with 22 bases sitting between them. The germline CDR1 and CDR2 sequences are MDHEN and SYDVKM. The DNA for the CDR3 is TGTGCCAGCAGTTCGCAGGGGATAGGCAGGTCTCGGTACTTC. This encodes CASSSQGIGRSRYF. The full variable domain, with the rest looked up from reference TRBV28 and TRBJ2-5, is DVKVTQSSRYLVKRTGEKVFLECVQDMDHENMFWYRQDPGLGLRLIYFSYDVKMKEKGDIPEGYSVSREKKERFSLILESASTNQTSMYLCASSSQGIGRSRYFGPGTRLLVL.

The chain couples TRBV19 to TRBJ2-7; 14 nucleotides match TRBD2. Germline CDR1 LNHDA, CDR2 SQIVND (reference sequence). Germline trimming cut 0 bases from V and 5 bases from J; bases unmatched to any gene: 9. The CDR3 is 18 residues long. CDR3 bases: TGTGCCAGTAGTATAGAGACCTCAGGACTAGCGGGAGGCGACGAGCAGTACTTC. This codes for CASSIETSGLAGGDEQYF.

DNA for the CDR3: TGTGCCATCAGTGAGTCGCGGACAGGGGGCTCCTACAATGAGCAGTTCTTC. Translating gives CAISESRTGGSYNEQFF. This chain joins TRBV10-3 and TRBJ2-1; TRBD1 agrees at 10 bases. The CDR3 is made up of 17 amino acids. CDR1 ENHRY and CDR2 SYGVKD come from the germline V gene. V trimming: 0 bases; J trimming: 0 bases; junction bases outside the gene matches: 2.